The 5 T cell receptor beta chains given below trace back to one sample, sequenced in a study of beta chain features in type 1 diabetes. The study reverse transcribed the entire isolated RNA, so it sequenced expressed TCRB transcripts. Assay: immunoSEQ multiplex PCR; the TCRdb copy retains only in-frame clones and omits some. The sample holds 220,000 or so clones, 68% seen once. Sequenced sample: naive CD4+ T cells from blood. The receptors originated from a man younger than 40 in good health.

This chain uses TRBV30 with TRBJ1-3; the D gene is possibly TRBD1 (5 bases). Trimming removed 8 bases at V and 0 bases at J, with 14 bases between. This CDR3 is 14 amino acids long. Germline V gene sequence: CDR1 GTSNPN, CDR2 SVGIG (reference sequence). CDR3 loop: CATSTASSGNTIYF. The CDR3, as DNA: TGTGCCACCTCGACAGCGAGCTCTGGAAACACCATATATTTT.

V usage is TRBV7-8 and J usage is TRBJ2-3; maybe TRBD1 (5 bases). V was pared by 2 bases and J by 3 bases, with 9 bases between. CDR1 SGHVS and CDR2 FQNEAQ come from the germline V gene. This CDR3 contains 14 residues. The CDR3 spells CASSLSTVTDTQYF. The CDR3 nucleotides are TGTGCCAGCAGCTTATCGACAGTTACAGATACGCAGTATTTT. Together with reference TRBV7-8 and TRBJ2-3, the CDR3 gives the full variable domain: GAGVSQSPRYKVAKRGQDVALRCDPISGHVSLFWYQQALGQGPEFLTYFQNEAQLDKSGLPSDRFFAERPEGSVSTLKIQRTQQEDSAVYLCASSLSTVTDTQYFGPGTRLTVL.

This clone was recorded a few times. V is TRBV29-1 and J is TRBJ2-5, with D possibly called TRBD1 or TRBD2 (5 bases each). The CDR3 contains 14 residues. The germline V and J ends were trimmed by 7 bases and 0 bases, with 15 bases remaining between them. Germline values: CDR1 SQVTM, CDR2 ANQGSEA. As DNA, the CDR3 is TGCAGCGCGCTGCCGGGACGACACCAAGAGACCCAGTACTTC. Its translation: CSALPGRHQETQYF.

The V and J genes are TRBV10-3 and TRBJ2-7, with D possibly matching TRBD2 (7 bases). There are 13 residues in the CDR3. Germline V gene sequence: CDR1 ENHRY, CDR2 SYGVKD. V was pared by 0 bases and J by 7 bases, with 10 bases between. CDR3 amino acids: CAISESRGLEQYF. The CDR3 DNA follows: TGTGCCATCAGTGAGTCGCGGGGGCTTGAGCAGTACTTC.

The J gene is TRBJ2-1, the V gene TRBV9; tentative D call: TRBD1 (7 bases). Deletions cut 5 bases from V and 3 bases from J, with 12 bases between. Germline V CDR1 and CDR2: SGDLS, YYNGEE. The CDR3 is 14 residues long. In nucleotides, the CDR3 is TGTGCCAGCAGGCGGGACAGTGACTACAATGAGCAGTTCTTC. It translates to CASRRDSDYNEQFF. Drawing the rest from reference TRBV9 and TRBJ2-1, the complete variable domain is DSGVTQTPKHLITATGQRVTLRCSPRSGDLSVYWYQQSLDQGLQFLIQYYNGEERAKGNILERFSAQQFPDLHSELNLSSLELGDSALYFCASRRDSDYNEQFFGPGTRLTVL.